This record covers a single T cell receptor beta chain. Germline CDR1 and CDR2: SGHRS and YFSETQ. The CDR3 covers 14 residues. V lost 0 bases and J lost 7, with 13 bases in between. Per the study methods: How many nucleated cells were present was estimated from reference gene primer amplification. Method: immunoSEQ multiplex PCR; TCRdb's copy keeps in-frame clones and lacks some. V, J and clone size are those of that table, while D and trimming were read from the DNA. The sample consists of 200,000 to 250,000 clones, more than 75% of them appearing once. The record originates from a study of blood T cell repertoires in COVID-19. Study background: Italy, Spain and the United States were the sources of the convalescent and acute COVID-19 samples. PBMCs, B-cell-depleted T cells, or T cells were the source of the cDNA or gDNA that made up the material.

The chain uses TRBV5-1 and TRBJ1-2; D call uncertain. The clonotype was recovered from a human donor in a cohort sampled during active COVID-19. The specimen sequenced was peripheral blood. This CDR3 is CASSLGQQVRGYTF. In DNA, the CDR3 is TGCGCCAGCAGCTTGGGCCAACAAGTCCGTGGCTACACCTTC. Full variable domain (remainder filled in from reference TRBV5-1 and TRBJ1-2): KAGVTQTPRYLIKTRGQQVTLSCSPISGHRSVSWYQQTPGQGLQFLFEYFSETQRNKGNFPGRFSGRQFSNSRSEMNVSTLELGDSALYLCASSLGQQVRGYTFGSGTRLTVV.